This T cell receptor (beta chain) is drawn from a study of tumor-infiltrating lymphocytes in primary liver carcinoma. General study points: Tumors had a top-250-clone fraction that was significantly higher than blood (p = 0.039). The study used bulk unsorted samples and so did not compare CD4+ and CD8+ repertoires. Tumor-blood pairs (like tumor-adjacent pairs) overlapped less than tumor region pairs did.

The CDR3 length is 15 residues. From germline, CDR1 is SGHRS and CDR2 YFSETQ. V lost 0 bases, J lost 2 bases, and 2 bases stayed unmatched. A primer matching the constant region was used to make TCR beta cDNA from 500 to 650 ng of total RNA. Amplification in three nested multiplex PCR rounds with slightly modified ARM-PCR gave rise to TCR beta libraries. The first two PCR rounds used TRBV1-TRBV30 forward primers with a C-beta reverse primer, 9 to 11 cycles each. From the multiplex PCR reads, TCRdb called clonotypes with MiXCR, one entry per CDR3 protein. The profile shows roughly 330,000 distinct CDR3 sequences, less than 70% of them singletons. Comments on this clonotype: Its antigen is still unknown.

Unsorted whole blood supplied the RNA, and germline DNA was extracted too. The patients lived with chronic HBV infection and had not yet received any treatment. This TCR derives from a man aged 35-49 years with primary liver carcinoma and hepatitis B virus infection. The sequenced material came from peripheral blood. This chain connects TRBV5-1 to TRBJ2-3, with 8 bases identical to TRBD1. CDR3 amino acids: CASSLGRGLTDTQYF. Written as DNA, the CDR3 is TGCGCCAGCAGCTTGGGCAGGGGGCTCACAGATACGCAGTATTTT.